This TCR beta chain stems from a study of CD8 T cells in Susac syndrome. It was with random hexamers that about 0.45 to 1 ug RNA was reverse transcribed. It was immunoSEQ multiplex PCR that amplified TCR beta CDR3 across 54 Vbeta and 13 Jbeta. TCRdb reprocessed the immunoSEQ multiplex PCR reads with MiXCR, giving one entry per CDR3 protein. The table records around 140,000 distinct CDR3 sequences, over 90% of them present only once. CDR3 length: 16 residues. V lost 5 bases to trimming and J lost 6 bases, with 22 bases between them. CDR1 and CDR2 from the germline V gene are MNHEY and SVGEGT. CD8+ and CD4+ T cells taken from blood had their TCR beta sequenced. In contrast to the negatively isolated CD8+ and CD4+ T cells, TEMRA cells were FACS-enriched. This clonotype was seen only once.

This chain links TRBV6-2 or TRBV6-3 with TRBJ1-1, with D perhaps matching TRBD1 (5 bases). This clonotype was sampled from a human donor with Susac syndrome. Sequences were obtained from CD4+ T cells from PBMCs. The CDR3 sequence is CASSGHHQGFPAEAFF. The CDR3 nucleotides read TGTGCCAGCAGTGGCCACCACCAGGGTTTTCCCGCTGAAGCTTTCTTT.